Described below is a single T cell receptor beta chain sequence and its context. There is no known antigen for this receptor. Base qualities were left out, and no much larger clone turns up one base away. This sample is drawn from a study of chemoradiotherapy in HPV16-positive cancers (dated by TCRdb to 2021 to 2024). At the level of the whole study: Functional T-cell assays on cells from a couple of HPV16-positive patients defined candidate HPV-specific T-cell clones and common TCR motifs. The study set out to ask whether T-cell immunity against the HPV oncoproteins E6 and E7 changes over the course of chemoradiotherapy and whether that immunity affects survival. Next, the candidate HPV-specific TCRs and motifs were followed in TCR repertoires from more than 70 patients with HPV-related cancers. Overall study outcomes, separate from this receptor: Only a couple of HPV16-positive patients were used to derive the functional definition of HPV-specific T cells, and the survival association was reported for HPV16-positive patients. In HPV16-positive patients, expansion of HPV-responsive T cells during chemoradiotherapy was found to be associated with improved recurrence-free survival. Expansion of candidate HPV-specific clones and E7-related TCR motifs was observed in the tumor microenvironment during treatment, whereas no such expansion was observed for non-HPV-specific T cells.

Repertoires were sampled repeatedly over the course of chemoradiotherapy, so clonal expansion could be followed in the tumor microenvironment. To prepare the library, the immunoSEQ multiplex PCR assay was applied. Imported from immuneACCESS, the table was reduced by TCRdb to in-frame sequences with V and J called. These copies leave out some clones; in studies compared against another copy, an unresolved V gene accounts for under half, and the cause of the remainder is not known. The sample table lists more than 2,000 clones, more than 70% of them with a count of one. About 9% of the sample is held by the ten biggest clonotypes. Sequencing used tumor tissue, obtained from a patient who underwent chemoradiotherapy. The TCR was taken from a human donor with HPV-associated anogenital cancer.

The CDR3 protein sequence reads: CASSLVGSGDTQYF. The DNA is as follows: TGTGCCAGCAGCTTAGTGGGGAGTGGAGATACGCAGTATTTT. The sequence links TRBV11-2 to TRBJ2-3, and TRBD2 may be the D gene, going by 5 matching bases. Inclusive of the bounding cysteine and phenylalanine, the CDR3 is 14 residues long. Solely the CDR3 DNA is kept, with 42 bases framed from the first base. The germline ends are 10 bases apart after V is trimmed by 1 base and J by 5 bases. From a lookup of the germline V gene, CDR1 and CDR2 are SGHAT and FQNNGV. With all but the CDR3 taken from the reference TRBV11-2 and TRBJ2-3 genes, the full variable domain is: EAGVAQSPRYKIIEKRQSVAFWCNPISGHATLYWYQQILGQGPKLLIQFQNNGVVDDSQLPKDRFSAERLKGVDSTLKIQPAKLEDSAVYLCASSLVGSGDTQYFGPGTRLTVL.